This T cell receptor (beta chain) is from a study of glioma-infiltrating T cells. Study-level findings and limits: Tissue-blood divergence was below expectation in non-neoplastic patients, above in gliomas. Very few CDR3 sequences were shared between tissue and blood.

The CDR3 loop spans 11 amino acids. The V and J ends lost 1 base and 14 bases respectively, with 6 bases between them. The germline V gene encodes CDR1 MNHNS and CDR2 SASEGT. Notes on this clonotype: What it binds is unknown.

TCR alpha and beta CDR3 regions were amplified from RNA using iRepertoire nested multiplex PCR. For one-step reverse transcription and amplification, about 90-450 ng of tissue mRNA or PBMC total RNA was used. TCRdb used MiXCR to reprocess the multiplex PCR reads, holding one entry per CDR3 protein. The sample holds under 200,000 distinct CDR3 sequences, roughly 45% seen once. Sequenced: glioma tissue, nonneoplastic brain tissue, or PBMCs (not recorded which). The receptor was derived from a human donor with low-grade glioma or glioblastoma, undergoing nonglioma brain surgery, or in good health (not recorded which). The gene calls are TRBV6-1 and TRBJ1-6, with TRBD1 as a possible D gene (6 bases). CDR3 nucleotide sequence: TGTGCCAGCAGTGAAGGGACAGCCCTCCACTTT. This sequence encodes CASSEGTALHF.